The 25 T cell receptor beta chains reported below all come from one sample, sequenced in a study of T cell responses to AZD1222 COVID-19 vaccine. Using immunoSEQ multiplex PCR, the repertoire was profiled, and TCRdb retains in-frame clones only, with some absent. Of roughly 150,000 clones listed, around 94% were seen once; the top ten hold just over 5%. The material was peripheral blood, obtained 28 days after the second AZD1222 dose. These receptors all stem from an adult who received the AZD1222 COVID-19 vaccine.

This clone was seen more than once but under ten times. V usage is TRBV11-2 and J usage is TRBJ2-7, with 9 nucleotides matching TRBD2. V lost 0 bases, J lost 6 bases, and 12 bases stayed unmatched. The CDR3 totals 17 residues. CDR1 and CDR2 (germline): SGHAT, FQNNGV. The CDR3 sequence: CASSLDPPAGGRGEQYF. The CDR3 DNA reads TGTGCCAGCAGCTTAGATCCCCCAGCGGGAGGCCGGGGCGAGCAGTACTTC.

The genes are TRBV28 and TRBJ2-2; 8 nucleotides align to TRBD1. Germline CDR1 MDHEN, CDR2 SYDVKM. J was trimmed by 2 bases and V by 2 bases; bases with no gene match: 4. This CDR3 has 16 residues. The CDR3 DNA sequence: TGTGCCAGCAGTTTAACCGGGACAGGTAACACCGGGGAGCTGTTTTTT. This translates into CASSLTGTGNTGELFF.

The chain employs TRBV27 and TRBJ1-6, with TRBD1 matching over 9 bases. Germline assignment: CDR1 MNHEY and CDR2 SMNVEV (reference sequence). After removal of 3 bases from V and 6 bases from J, the junction contained 3 bases not matched to a gene. The CDR3 totals 15 residues. The DNA of the CDR3 is TGTGCCAGCAGTTTTGGGGACAGGGTTAATTCACCCCTCCACTTT. Its translation is CASSFGDRVNSPLHF.

This chain links TRBV7-9 with TRBJ2-3; 12 positions agree with TRBD2. Trimming removed 4 bases from V and 0 bases from J; junction bases left unmatched: 5. The germline V gene encodes CDR1 SEHNR and CDR2 FQNEAQ (reference sequence). The CDR3 totals 17 residues. CDR3 protein: CASSSWTSGTSTDTQYF. DNA of the CDR3: TGTGCCAGCAGCTCTTGGACTAGCGGGACTAGCACAGATACGCAGTATTTT.

The chain couples TRBV11-2 to TRBJ2-7; D remains ambiguous. The CDR3 is 11 residues long. Germline V gene data show CDR1 as SGHAT and CDR2 as FQNNGV. The V end lost 0 bases, the J end lost 4 bases, and 1 base lay between the germline ends. The CDR3 sequence: CASSLDYEQYF. As DNA, the CDR3 is TGTGCCAGCAGCTTAGATTACGAGCAGTACTTC.

The V gene is TRBV5-4, the J gene TRBJ2-1; D is undetermined. Germline V gives CDR1 SGHNT, CDR2 YYREEE (reference sequence). This CDR3 comprises 15 residues. Trimming removed 1 base at V and 4 bases at J, with 12 bases between. The CDR3: CASSLSYGNYNEQFF. DNA of the CDR3: TGTGCCAGCAGCTTGAGCTATGGGAATTACAATGAGCAGTTCTTC.

The CDR3 loop is CASSRGQGRDTGELFF. The CDR3 DNA is TGCGCCAGCAGCAGAGGACAGGGGAGAGACACCGGGGAGCTGTTTTTT. The chain couples TRBV5-1 to TRBJ2-2; 9 bases map to TRBD1. The germline CDR1 and CDR2 sequences are SGHRS and YFSETQ. J gave up 3 bases and V 4 bases, and 7 bases lay outside the gene matches. The CDR3 runs 16 residues.

The chain couples TRBV30 to TRBJ2-3, with 10 bases matching TRBD1. Germline CDR1 and CDR2: GTSNPN and SVGIG (reference sequence). The CDR3 is made up of 15 amino acids. V trimming: 1 base; J trimming: 2 bases; junction bases outside the gene matches: 3. The CDR3 region has the DNA TGTGCCTGGAGTGAGGGACAGGGGAACACAGATACGCAGTATTTT. Protein sequence: CAWSEGQGNTDTQYF.

This chain uses TRBV14 with TRBJ1-2; D unresolved. The germline V gene has CDR1 SGHDN and CDR2 FVKESK. The CDR3 is 17 residues long. Trimming removed 0 bases from V and 5 bases from J, with 19 bases in between. The CDR3 bases are TGTGCCAGCAGCCAAGACCCGGACGGGCGAATCAATTATGGCTACACCTTC. Amino acid sequence: CASSQDPDGRINYGYTF.

The rearrangement joins TRBV7-9 to TRBJ2-3; D is undetermined. There are 15 residues in the CDR3. V dropped 3 bases and J dropped 2 bases, with 12 bases sitting between them. CDR1 is SEHNR, CDR2 FQNEAQ, per germline (reference sequence). This CDR3 reads CASSFRAANTDTQYF. The CDR3 nucleotides are TGTGCCAGCAGCTTTCGGGCAGCCAACACAGATACGCAGTATTTT.

The gene calls are TRBV28 and TRBJ1-2; D unresolved. The CDR3 runs to 14 residues. Deletions cut 6 bases from V and 0 bases from J, with 11 bases between. In germline, CDR1 is MDHEN, CDR2 SYDVKM. In nucleotides, the CDR3 is TGTGCCAGCAGCCTCCGTCAACCTAACTATGGCTACACCTTC. Its protein is CASSLRQPNYGYTF.

The gene calls are TRBV14 and TRBJ2-1, with unresolved D. The V end was cut by 1 base, the J end by 3 bases, with 10 bases between. The CDR3 has 15 amino acids. From germline, CDR1 is SGHDN and CDR2 FVKESK. CDR3 residues: CASSQAVAVYNEQFF. In nucleotides, the CDR3 is TGTGCCAGCAGCCAAGCCGTGGCAGTCTACAATGAGCAGTTCTTC.

The chain has TRBV28 and TRBJ2-3; 13 bases align to TRBD2. The V and J ends lost 7 bases and 0 bases, in that order; junction bases with no gene match: 7. The CDR3 length is 17 residues. Germline-derived CDR1 and CDR2 are MDHEN and SYDVKM. CDR3 loop: CASIPLTSGRSTDTQYF. The DNA for the CDR3 is TGTGCCAGCATCCCTCTGACTAGCGGGAGGAGCACAGATACGCAGTATTTT.

This clone was detected only once. The rearrangement uses TRBV3-1 (or the pseudogene TRBV3-2) and TRBJ2-2, with a tentative D call TRBD2 (6 bases). V was trimmed by 4 bases and J by 5 bases, leaving 14 bases between them. Germline assignment: CDR1 LGHDT and CDR2 YNNKEL (reference sequence). The CDR3 runs to 15 residues. CDR3 region: CASSPAGLGTGELFF. The CDR3 bases are TGTGCCAGCAGCCCCGCGGGACTCGGGACCGGGGAGCTGTTTTTT.

This clone was observed a single time. The chain recombines TRBV5-1 with TRBJ1-4; no clear D. CDR1 and CDR2 (germline): SGHRS, YFSETQ. The ends were cut back, 0 bases at V and 8 bases at J, with 5 bases in the middle. This CDR3 has 12 residues. The CDR3 loop reads CASSLVGEKLFF. The CDR3 DNA sequence: TGCGCCAGCAGCTTGGTTGGCGAAAAACTGTTTTTT.

This chain uses TRBV2 with TRBJ1-5; the D is unclear. This CDR3 comprises 15 residues. The germline V and J ends were trimmed by 1 base and 0 bases, with 7 bases remaining between them. Germline loops: CDR1 SNHLY, CDR2 FYNNEI. CDR3 loop: CASSEGRYSNQPQHF. The CDR3 DNA reads as TGTGCCAGCAGTGAAGGGCGGTATAGCAATCAGCCCCAGCATTTT.

The J gene is TRBJ2-7, the V gene TRBV3-1 (or the pseudogene TRBV3-2); D is unresolved. CDR1 is LGHDT and CDR2 is YNNKEL in the germline V gene (reference sequence). The CDR3 sequence is 16 residues long. Trimming pared 0 bases from V and 0 bases from J, leaving 12 bases between. CDR3 in amino acids: CASSQEGLRPSYEQYF. The DNA of the CDR3 is TGTGCCAGCAGCCAAGAAGGTCTCCGCCCCTCCTACGAGCAGTACTTC.

In its sample, this clone was seen once. The V call is TRBV5-1, the J call TRBJ1-1; D unclear. Germline CDR1 and CDR2: SGHRS and YFSETQ. V lost 0 bases and J 1 base, leaving 10 bases between the germline ends. The CDR3 length is 15 residues. This chain's CDR3 is CASSLAPGQNTEAFF. The CDR3 region has the DNA TGCGCCAGCAGCTTGGCGCCCGGGCAGAACACTGAAGCTTTCTTT. Full variable domain (remainder filled in from reference TRBV5-1 and TRBJ1-1): KAGVTQTPRYLIKTRGQQVTLSCSPISGHRSVSWYQQTPGQGLQFLFEYFSETQRNKGNFPGRFSGRQFSNSRSEMNVSTLELGDSALYLCASSLAPGQNTEAFFGQGTRLTVV.

This clone was counted once. The rearrangement links TRBV11-2 to TRBJ2-7; D is uncertain. Trimming took off 3 bases at V and 6 bases at J, with 6 bases between the two ends. The CDR3 length is 11 residues. Per germline, CDR1 SGHAT and CDR2 FQNNGV. The CDR3 region has the DNA TGTGCCAGCAGCTTTAAGGTCGAGCAGTACTTC. Residues: CASSFKVEQYF.

V gene TRBV6-5 combines with J gene TRBJ1-1; D remains ambiguous. This CDR3 has 11 amino acids. From germline, CDR1 is MNHEY and CDR2 SVGAGI. CDR3 region: CGTYTYTEAFF. Written as DNA, the CDR3 is TGTGGGACCTACACTTACACTGAAGCTTTCTTT.

The genes are TRBV5-1 and TRBJ2-3; possible D gene TRBD2, 5 bases. The CDR3 sequence is 17 residues long. Looked up from germline, CDR1 is SGHRS and CDR2 is YFSETQ. V was cut by 0 bases and J by 2 bases, with 16 bases left in between. CDR3 nucleotides: TGCGCCAGCAGCTTGGTTGGATTAGAGCGGCACACAGATACGCAGTATTTT. Its protein is CASSLVGLERHTDTQYF.

The chain couples TRBV4-1 to TRBJ2-1; 9 bases align to TRBD2. Germline CDR1 and CDR2: MGHRA and YSYEKL. J lost 0 bases, V lost 1 base, and 1 base had no gene match. This CDR3 contains 16 residues. The CDR3 loop is CASSQGRGGSYNEQFF. The CDR3 bases are TGCGCCAGCAGCCAAGGGCGGGGGGGCTCCTACAATGAGCAGTTCTTC.

The chain joins TRBV5-8 to TRBJ2-1, with a possible D match to TRBD1 (6 bases). Trimming pared 1 base from V and 7 bases from J, leaving 18 bases between. CDR3 length equals 16 residues. From germline, CDR1 is SGHTS and CDR2 YDEGEE. CDR3 amino acids: CASSLRSSQGGNEQFF. As DNA, the CDR3 is TGTGCCAGCAGCTTGCGCTCATCACAGGGTGGGAATGAGCAGTTCTTC.

V is TRBV28 and J is TRBJ2-1, with 8 bases identical to TRBD2. Germline V CDR1 and CDR2: MDHEN, SYDVKM. The length of the CDR3 is 14 residues. With 7 bases clipped from V and 5 bases from J, the junction kept 7 bases outside the gene matches. Written as DNA, the CDR3 is TGTGCCAGCACGCGTTTTAGCGGGAACAATGAGCAGTTCTTC. Amino acids: CASTRFSGNNEQFF.

V is TRBV28 and J is TRBJ2-7; a weak D match, TRBD1 (6 bases). Trimming removed 6 bases from V and 3 bases from J, with 12 bases in between. Germline values: CDR1 MDHEN, CDR2 SYDVKM. The CDR3 extends over 13 amino acids. The CDR3 DNA sequence: TGTGCCAGCAGGAACAGGGAGAGCTACGAGCAGTACTTC. Residues: CASRNRESYEQYF.